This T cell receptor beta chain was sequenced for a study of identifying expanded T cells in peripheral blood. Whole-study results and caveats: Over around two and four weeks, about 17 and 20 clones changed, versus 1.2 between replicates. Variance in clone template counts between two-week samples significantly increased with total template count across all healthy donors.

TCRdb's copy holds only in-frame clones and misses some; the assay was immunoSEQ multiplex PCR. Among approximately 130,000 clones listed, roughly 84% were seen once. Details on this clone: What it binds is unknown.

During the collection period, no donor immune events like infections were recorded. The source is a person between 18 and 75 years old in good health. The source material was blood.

The CDR3 protein is CAWSRGSAATNQPQHF. The CDR3 DNA reads TGTGCCTGGAGTCGGGGGAGCGCAGCAACCAATCAGCCCCAGCATTTT. The chain joins TRBV30 to TRBJ1-5, with a weak D call TRBD1 (5 bases). Germline V gene sequence: CDR1 GTSNPN, CDR2 SVGIG (reference sequence). V was trimmed by 2 bases and J by 3 bases, leaving 17 bases between them. There are 16 residues in the CDR3.